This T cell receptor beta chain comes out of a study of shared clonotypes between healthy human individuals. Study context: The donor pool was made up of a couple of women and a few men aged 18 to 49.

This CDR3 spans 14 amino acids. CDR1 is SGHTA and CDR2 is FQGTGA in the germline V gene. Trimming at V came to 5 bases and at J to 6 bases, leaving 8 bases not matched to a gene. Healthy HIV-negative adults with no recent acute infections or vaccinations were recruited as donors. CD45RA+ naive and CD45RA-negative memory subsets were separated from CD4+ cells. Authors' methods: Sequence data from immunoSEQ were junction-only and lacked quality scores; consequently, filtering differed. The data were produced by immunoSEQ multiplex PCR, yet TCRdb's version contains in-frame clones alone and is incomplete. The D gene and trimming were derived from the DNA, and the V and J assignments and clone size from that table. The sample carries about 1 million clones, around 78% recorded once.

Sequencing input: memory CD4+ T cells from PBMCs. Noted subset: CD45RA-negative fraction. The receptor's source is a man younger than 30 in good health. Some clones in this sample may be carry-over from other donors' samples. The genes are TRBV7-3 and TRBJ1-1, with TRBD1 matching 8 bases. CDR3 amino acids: CASSPDRGRAEAFF. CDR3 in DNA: TGTGCCAGCAGCCCTGACAGGGGAAGAGCTGAAGCTTTCTTT.